What follows are 32 T cell receptor beta chains derived from one specimen sequenced in a study of cytomegalovirus exposure and HLA in healthy donors. A multiplex PCR was run with 60 Vbeta primers and 13 Jbeta primers. TCRdb's table, derived via immunoSEQ multiplex PCR, lists solely in-frame clones and lacks some. The table includes about 180,000 clones, around 82% detected once. Sequenced: PBMCs. All receptors come from a man aged 25 to 40 in good health and CMV-seronegative.

The chain has TRBV7-8 and TRBJ2-2; D is possibly TRBD2 (5 bases). The germline V and J ends were trimmed by 3 bases and 7 bases, with 12 bases remaining between them. The CDR3 is 14 residues long. Per the germline V gene, CDR1 is SGHVS and CDR2 is FQNEAQ. The DNA of the CDR3 is TGTGCCAGCAGCTTTTACGACTATCTCGGGGAGCTGTTTTTT. Translating it yields CASSFYDYLGELFF.

This clone was observed a handful of times. The V gene is TRBV5-1, the J gene TRBJ2-7; a possible D gene is TRBD2 (6 bases). V lost 0 bases and J 1 base, leaving 8 bases between the germline ends. The CDR3 has 14 residues. Per the germline V gene, CDR1 is SGHRS and CDR2 is YFSETQ. This CDR3 is CASSLGGDSYEQYF. The CDR3 region has the DNA TGCGCCAGCAGCTTGGGGGGGGATTCCTACGAGCAGTACTTC.

V usage is TRBV27 and J usage is TRBJ1-1; TRBD1 is a possible D gene (6 bases). The germline V gene encodes CDR1 MNHEY and CDR2 SMNVEV (reference sequence). This CDR3 spans 13 amino acids. Trimming left V 4 bases short and J 4 bases short, with 10 bases between. The CDR3 reads CASSSQGSTEAFF. The CDR3 DNA follows: TGTGCCAGCAGTTCTCAGGGGAGCACTGAAGCTTTCTTT.

Notes on this clone: Its ends do not fully match the called genes, so a read error is possible. The chain has TRBV30 and TRBJ2-7; 7 positions match TRBD2. This CDR3 contains 12 residues. The V gene's germline CDR1 is GTSNPN and CDR2 SVGIG (reference sequence). The DNA of the CDR3 is TGTGCCTGGAGTGTACCCCCGCGGGAGCCCGTCTTC. Translation: CAWSVPPREPVF.

CDR3 in amino acids: CASSQEDRGGYEQYF. For the CDR3, the DNA is TGCGCCAGCAGCCAAGAGGACAGGGGAGGCTACGAGCAGTACTTC. The chain uses TRBV4-1 and TRBJ2-5; 9 nucleotides line up with TRBD1. The end of the DNA fits TRBJ2-7 better, so the J call may be wrong. Germline V gene lookup returns CDR1 MGHRA and CDR2 YSYEKL. The CDR3 loop spans 15 amino acids.

There are a few counts of this clone. The chain has TRBV6-5 and TRBJ2-3; maybe TRBD1 (5 bases). Trimming removed 10 bases at V and 2 bases at J, with 19 bases between. This CDR3 spans 15 amino acids. Germline values: CDR1 MNHEY, CDR2 SVGAGI. The CDR3 bases are TGTGCCACCACTCCGGGTTCAGGGTACACAGATACGCAGTATTTT. It translates to CATTPGSGYTDTQYF.

This clone showed up just once. The chain recombines TRBV10-1 with TRBJ2-7; D possibly corresponds to TRBD2 (6 bases). The V end lost 0 bases, the J end lost 3 bases, and 12 bases lay between the germline ends. This CDR3 is built from 15 residues. Germline V gene sequence: CDR1 WNHNN, CDR2 SYGVQD (reference sequence). In nucleotides, the CDR3 is TGCGCCAGCAGTGAGTCAGTCGATAGCGGCTACGAGCAGTACTTC. Its protein product is CASSESVDSGYEQYF.

The V and J genes are TRBV13 and TRBJ2-3; 8 positions agree with TRBD2. The CDR3 has 16 residues. The J segment lost 5 bases and the V segment lost 5 bases, leaving 12 bases of the junction unmatched. Per germline, CDR1 PRHDT and CDR2 FYEKMQ (reference sequence). CDR3 loop: CASSVEREPVEDTQYF. Here the CDR3 DNA reads TGTGCCAGCAGCGTTGAGCGGGAGCCCGTTGAAGATACGCAGTATTTT.

The genes are TRBV5-1 and TRBJ1-1, with 7 bases fitting TRBD1. V lost 5 bases to trimming and J lost 3 bases; unmatched junction nucleotides: 4. From germline, CDR1 is SGHRS and CDR2 YFSETQ. The CDR3 is made up of 13 amino acids. The CDR3 region is CASRSQGDTEAFF. As DNA, the CDR3 is TGCGCCAGCAGAAGTCAGGGGGACACTGAAGCTTTCTTT.

The sample holds a few counts of this clone. The chain combines TRBV28 with TRBJ2-7; TRBD1 matches at 7 bases. V gave up 0 bases and J gave up 0 bases; unmatched junction bases: 2. The CDR3 spans 15 residues. Germline CDR1 is MDHEN and CDR2 is SYDVKM. CDR3 in amino acids: CASSLWGQNSYEQYF. CDR3 coding DNA: TGTGCCAGCAGTTTATGGGGACAGAACTCCTACGAGCAGTACTTC.

This clone has more than one count but fewer than ten. The J gene is TRBJ1-5, the V gene TRBV19, with a possible D match to TRBD1 (6 bases). This CDR3 is built from 16 residues. The V gene's germline CDR1 is LNHDA and CDR2 SQIVND (reference sequence). Trimming stripped 3 bases from V and 6 bases from J, with 18 bases between. Here the CDR3 DNA reads TGTGCCAGTAGTATTTCGGGGCAGGGGCATTTTCAGCCCCAGCATTTT. Amino acids: CASSISGQGHFQPQHF.

The chain recombines TRBV19 with TRBJ1-5; a weak D match, TRBD1 (6 bases). V lost 5 bases, J lost 4 bases, and 15 bases lay in between. The V gene's germline CDR1 is LNHDA and CDR2 SQIVND (reference sequence). CDR3 length: 15 residues. CDR3 in amino acids: CASSFSQQGNQPQHF. CDR3 nucleotide sequence: TGTGCCAGTAGTTTCTCCCAACAGGGAAATCAGCCCCAGCATTTT.

This chain connects TRBV15 to TRBJ2-5, with 7 bases aligning to TRBD2. Losses at the gene ends were 1 base for V and 5 bases for J; bases not matched to a gene: 4. The CDR3 length is 14 residues. The germline V gene has CDR1 LNHNV and CDR2 YYDKDF (reference sequence). CDR3 region: CATSRGLAGETQYF. Written as DNA, the CDR3 is TGTGCCACCAGCAGAGGACTAGCCGGGGAGACCCAGTACTTC.

Only one count was recorded for this clone. The chain is built from TRBV15 and TRBJ2-5, with D possibly matching TRBD1 (6 bases). The CDR3 is 18 residues long. Per the germline V gene, CDR1 is LNHNV and CDR2 is YYDKDF (reference sequence). The V end lost 1 base, the J end lost 5 bases, and 23 bases lay between the germline ends. CDR3 amino acids: CATSRVGTPRGESETQYF. Written as DNA, the CDR3 is TGTGCCACCAGCAGAGTTGGGACACCAAGAGGGGAAAGCGAGACCCAGTACTTC.

The chain combines TRBV4-3 with TRBJ2-2; D perhaps matches TRBD1 (5 bases). V was pared by 0 bases and J by 2 bases, with 10 bases between. The CDR3 length is 16 residues. CDR1 is LGHNA, CDR2 YSLEER, per germline. The CDR3 DNA reads as TGCGCCAGCAGCCAAGAAGGGGCCGCCAACACCGGGGAGCTGTTTTTT. It is translated as CASSQEGAANTGELFF.

V usage is TRBV6-5 and J usage is TRBJ1-2, with 7 bases that match TRBD1. The CDR3 sequence is 14 residues long. V gave up 5 bases and J gave up 1 base; unmatched junction bases: 4. CDR1 MNHEY and CDR2 SVGAGI come from the germline V gene. The CDR3 spells CASSTQGNNYGYTF. Here the CDR3 DNA reads TGTGCCAGCAGTACACAGGGGAATAACTATGGCTACACCTTC.

V and J are TRBV28 and TRBJ2-7, with 8 bases lining up with TRBD1. CDR1 is MDHEN and CDR2 is SYDVKM in the germline V gene. The CDR3 spans 14 residues. Unmatched junction bases numbered 7, after V lost 5 bases and J lost 4 bases. CDR3 nucleotide sequence: TGTGCCAGCAGTCCGGACAGGGAAGGGTACGAGCAGTACTTC. This encodes CASSPDREGYEQYF.

The CDR3 reads CASTRMGSGVTGELFF. Here the CDR3 DNA reads TGTGCCAGCACCAGAATGGGTAGCGGGGTCACCGGGGAGCTGTTTTTT. This chain links TRBV2 with TRBJ2-2; 8 bases match TRBD2. V shed 7 bases and J 4 bases; nucleotides not matched to a gene: 11. Per germline, CDR1 SNHLY and CDR2 FYNNEI. CDR3 length: 16 amino acids.

The rearrangement joins TRBV18 to TRBJ2-2; possibly TRBD1 for D (6 bases). Trimming removed 6 bases from V and 3 bases from J, with 11 bases in between. Germline V gene sequence: CDR1 KGHSH, CDR2 LQKENI. The CDR3 spans 14 residues. In DNA form, the CDR3 reads TGTGCCAGCTCGCACAGGGTGGACACCGGGGAGCTGTTTTTT. Translation: CASSHRVDTGELFF.

The rearrangement uses TRBV4-1 and TRBJ1-2; a weak D match, TRBD1 (6 bases). Germline CDR1 is MGHRA and CDR2 is YSYEKL. The CDR3 loop spans 15 amino acids. The V and J ends lost 0 bases and 4 bases respectively, with 12 bases between them. The CDR3 here is CASSQDRARGYGYTF. DNA for the CDR3: TGCGCCAGCAGCCAAGATCGGGCCAGGGGCTATGGCTACACCTTC.

The chain is built from TRBV30 and TRBJ1-4, with a weak D call TRBD1 (6 bases). The CDR3 loop spans 13 amino acids. The V and J ends lost 7 bases and 5 bases respectively, with 14 bases between them. Germline CDR1 GTSNPN, CDR2 SVGIG (reference sequence). Here the CDR3 DNA reads TGTGCCTCCACTACAGGGACGAATGAAAAACTGTTTTTT. Translating gives CASTTGTNEKLFF.

V is TRBV6-1 and J is TRBJ2-7; possibly TRBD1 for D (6 bases). V was cut by 5 bases and J by 2 bases, with 10 bases left in between. The CDR3 extends over 13 amino acids. The germline gives CDR1 MNHNS, CDR2 SASEGT. The CDR3 spells CASSRDTTYEQYF. CDR3 nucleotides: TGTGCCAGCAGTCGGGACACCACCTACGAGCAGTACTTC.

This chain connects TRBV5-1 to TRBJ2-5; D gene ambiguous. The CDR3 is 13 amino acids. With 4 bases removed from V and 3 bases from J, the gap between germline ends came to 10 bases. Germline V CDR1 and CDR2: SGHRS, YFSETQ. The CDR3 region has the DNA TGCGCCAGCAGCCTGCCCGGTAAAGAGACCCAGTACTTC. Its translation: CASSLPGKETQYF. The whole variable domain, filled in from reference TRBV5-1 and TRBJ2-5, reads KAGVTQTPRYLIKTRGQQVTLSCSPISGHRSVSWYQQTPGQGLQFLFEYFSETQRNKGNFPGRFSGRQFSNSRSEMNVSTLELGDSALYLCASSLPGKETQYFGPGTRLLVL.

This rearrangement joins TRBV5-1 to TRBJ1-2; 7 bases map to TRBD1. J lost 8 bases, V lost 0 bases, and 1 base had no gene match. This CDR3 is built from 12 residues. The germline gives CDR1 SGHRS, CDR2 YFSETQ. The CDR3 DNA sequence: TGCGCCAGCAGCTTGGAGGGGGCCGGCTACACCTTC. Translated, it gives CASSLEGAGYTF. Full variable domain (outside the CDR3, taken from reference TRBV5-1 and TRBJ1-2): KAGVTQTPRYLIKTRGQQVTLSCSPISGHRSVSWYQQTPGQGLQFLFEYFSETQRNKGNFPGRFSGRQFSNSRSEMNVSTLELGDSALYLCASSLEGAGYTFGSGTRLTVV.

The chain joins TRBV5-1 to TRBJ2-7; D might be TRBD1 (6 bases). Germline V gene lookup returns CDR1 SGHRS and CDR2 YFSETQ. The CDR3 is made up of 14 amino acids. The V and J ends lost 0 bases and 2 bases respectively, with 9 bases between them. The CDR3 loop is CASSLDGQTYEQYF. The CDR3 region has the DNA TGCGCCAGCAGCTTGGACGGACAGACCTACGAGCAGTACTTC.

The rearrangement uses TRBV30 and TRBJ2-5, with 7 bases matching TRBD1. The J call may be incorrect, as the DNA end agrees better with TRBJ2-7. The CDR3 extends over 14 amino acids. Germline V gives CDR1 GTSNPN, CDR2 SVGIG (reference sequence). The CDR3 DNA reads as TGTGCCTGGACGAGGTACAGGGGCGCGGGCGAGCAGTACTTC. This translates into CAWTRYRGAGEQYF.

The genes are TRBV7-6 and TRBJ2-2; TRBD1 matches at 10 bases. V dropped 0 bases and J dropped 7; count of bases not matched to a gene: 2. Germline V lookup: CDR1 SGHVS, CDR2 FNYEAQ. The CDR3 consists of 15 residues. In DNA form, the CDR3 reads TGTGCCAGCAGCTTAGCGACAGGGGGCGTCGGGGAGCTGTTTTTT. It encodes CASSLATGGVGELFF.

This clone was picked up one time. The chain joins TRBV30 to TRBJ2-5; 7 bases map to TRBD2. Germline assignment: CDR1 GTSNPN and CDR2 SVGIG (reference sequence). The length of the CDR3 is 16 residues. V shed 1 base and J 4 bases; nucleotides not matched to a gene: 12. CDR3 coding DNA: TGTGCCTGGAGTGAAGTGGGAGAAGGGAGGGGAGAGACCCAGTACTTC. It translates to CAWSEVGEGRGETQYF.

The chain employs TRBV5-8 and TRBJ1-2; 8 bases align to TRBD1. Germline CDR1 and CDR2: SGHTS and YDEGEE. Trimming took 0 bases from V and 0 from J; bases not matched to a gene: 4. The CDR3 consists of 16 residues. DNA of the CDR3: TGTGCCAGCAGCTTGGGGACAGGGAGATCTAACTATGGCTACACCTTC. Encoded protein: CASSLGTGRSNYGYTF. Looking up the rest from reference TRBV5-8 and TRBJ1-2 gives the full variable domain: EAGVTQSPTHLIKTRGQQATLRCSPISGHTSVYWYQQALGLGLQFLLWYDEGEERNRGNFPPRFSGRQFPNYSSELNVNALELEDSALYLCASSLGTGRSNYGYTFGSGTRLTVV.

This clone has a handful of counts. This sequence joins TRBV18 and TRBJ2-7; 7 positions match TRBD2. The junction had 9 bases not matched to a gene; V was cut back by 3 bases and J by 4 bases. Germline CDR1 reads KGHSH; CDR2 reads LQKENI. CDR3 length: 15 amino acids. The CDR3 protein is CASSPSGLGKYEQYF. In nucleotides, the CDR3 is TGTGCCAGCTCACCGTCCGGACTAGGTAAATACGAGCAGTACTTC.

The chain is built from TRBV27 and TRBJ2-7, with 8 nucleotides matching TRBD2. The CDR3 has 16 amino acids. Germline CDR1 reads MNHEY; CDR2 reads SMNVEV (reference sequence). Trimming took 5 bases from V and 8 from J; bases not matched to a gene: 17. This CDR3 is CASSGTRSSGERKQYF. CDR3 coding DNA: TGTGCCAGCAGTGGGACGCGGAGTAGCGGGGAGAGGAAGCAGTACTTC.

V is TRBV18 and J is TRBJ2-3, with TRBD1 as a possible D gene (5 bases). The CDR3 has 15 residues. Trimming left V 3 bases short and J 1 base short, with 11 bases between. Germline V gene data show CDR1 as KGHSH and CDR2 as LQKENI. The CDR3 reads CASSPTVLGTDTQYF. Here the CDR3 DNA reads TGTGCCAGCTCACCGACAGTCCTTGGCACAGATACGCAGTATTTT. The full variable domain, rest sourced from reference TRBV18 and TRBJ2-3, is NAGVMQNPRHLVRRRGQEARLRCSPMKGHSHVYWYRQLPEEGLKFMVYLQKENIIDESGMPKERFSAEFPKEGPSILRIQQVVRGDSAAYFCASSPTVLGTDTQYFGPGTRLTVL.